What follows describes a single TCR beta chain. Its antigen is still unknown. CD8 cells regarded as naive lacked CD45RO, were positively chosen for CCR7, and omitted terminally differentiated effector memory CD45RA+ cells. This record belongs to a study of shared clonotypes between healthy human individuals. About the study: The donor group consisted of two women and a few men, aged 18 to 49.

Several immunoSEQ 96-well plates shared each subset's DNA, each plate a replicate. Profiled with immunoSEQ multiplex PCR; TCRdb holds only in-frame clones, not every one. Of fewer than 850,000 clones listed, roughly 96% are singletons. Whole-study findings and limits: It was the non-shared clonotypes that had lower generation probabilities than clonotypes shared by all four donors.

Sequenced sample: naive CD8+ T cells sorted from blood. This TCR derives from a man between 25 and 39 years old in good health.

This chain's CDR3 is CASSLGQGSNQPQHF. The CDR3 bases are TGTGCCAGCAGCTTAGGGCAGGGAAGCAATCAGCCCCAGCATTTT. The rearrangement joins TRBV7-8 to TRBJ1-5; D is possibly TRBD1 (5 bases). With 1 base removed from V and 1 base from J, the gap between germline ends came to 8 bases. The CDR3 covers 15 residues. Germline V gene lookup returns CDR1 SGHVS and CDR2 FQNEAQ.